This T cell receptor beta chain was identified in a study of T-cell memory formation after mild COVID-19. Findings of the study overall: Whereas later expanders leaned CD4+, clones contracting day 15 to 85 showed a balanced CD4/CD8 makeup. The pre-infection memory compartment contained some responding clones, suggesting cross-reactive memory joined.

CDR1 is LGHNA, CDR2 YNFKEQ, per germline. Trimming stripped 1 base from V and 7 bases from J, with 14 bases between. The CDR3 spans 15 residues. In TCRdb, the 5' RACE reads were re-called with MiXCR into one record per CDR3 protein. The data show 350,000 to 500,000 distinct CDR3 sequences, with more than 15% seen just once and roughly 21% held by the top ten. This clonotype was seen a few times. Its antigen remains unknown. This receptor was obtained from a man between 18 and 29 years old who had mild COVID-19 (a few samples of this study predate the infection). Cell type and time point are not known. V usage is TRBV4-2 and J usage is TRBJ1-5; weak D call: TRBD1 (6 bases). The sample comprised PBMCs or a T cell subset sorted from them (not recorded which). CDR3 loop: CASSQGPGGGQPQHF. The CDR3 region has the DNA TGTGCCAGCAGCCAAGGGCCGGGGGGCGGGCAGCCCCAGCATTTT.